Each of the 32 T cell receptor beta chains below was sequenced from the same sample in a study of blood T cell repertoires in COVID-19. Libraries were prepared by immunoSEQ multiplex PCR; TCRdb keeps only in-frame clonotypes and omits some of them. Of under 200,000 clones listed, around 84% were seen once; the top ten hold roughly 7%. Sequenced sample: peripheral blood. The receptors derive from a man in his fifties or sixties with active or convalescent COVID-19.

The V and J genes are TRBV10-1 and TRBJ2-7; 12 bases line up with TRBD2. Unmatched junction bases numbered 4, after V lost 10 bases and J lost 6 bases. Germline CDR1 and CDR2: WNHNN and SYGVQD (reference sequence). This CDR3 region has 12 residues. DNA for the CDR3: TGCGCCACCCCACTAGCGGGGGGCGAGCAGTACTTC. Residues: CATPLAGGEQYF.

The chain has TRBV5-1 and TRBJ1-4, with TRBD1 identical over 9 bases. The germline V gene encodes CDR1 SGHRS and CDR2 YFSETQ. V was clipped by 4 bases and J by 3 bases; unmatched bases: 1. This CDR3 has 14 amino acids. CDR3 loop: CASSRQGANEKLFF. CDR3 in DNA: TGCGCCAGCAGCCGACAGGGGGCTAATGAAAAACTGTTTTTT.

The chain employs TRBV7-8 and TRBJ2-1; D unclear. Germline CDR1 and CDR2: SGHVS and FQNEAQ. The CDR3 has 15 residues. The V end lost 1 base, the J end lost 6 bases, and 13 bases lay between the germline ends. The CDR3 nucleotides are TGTGCCAGCAGCTTAGGGGTCGGCACGGGCAATGAGCAGTTCTTC. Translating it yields CASSLGVGTGNEQFF.

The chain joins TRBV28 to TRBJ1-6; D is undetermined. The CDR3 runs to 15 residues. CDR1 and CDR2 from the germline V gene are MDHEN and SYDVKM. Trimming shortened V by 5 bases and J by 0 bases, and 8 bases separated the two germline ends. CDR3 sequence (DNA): TGTGCCAGCAGTAAACAGAGCTCCTATAATTCACCCCTCCACTTT. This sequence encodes CASSKQSSYNSPLHF.

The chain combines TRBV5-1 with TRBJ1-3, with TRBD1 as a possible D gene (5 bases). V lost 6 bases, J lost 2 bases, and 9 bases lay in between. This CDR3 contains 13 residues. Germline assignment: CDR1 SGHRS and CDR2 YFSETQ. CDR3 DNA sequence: TGCGCCAGCAACGGGGGTACTGGAAACACCATATATTTT. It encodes CASNGGTGNTIYF.

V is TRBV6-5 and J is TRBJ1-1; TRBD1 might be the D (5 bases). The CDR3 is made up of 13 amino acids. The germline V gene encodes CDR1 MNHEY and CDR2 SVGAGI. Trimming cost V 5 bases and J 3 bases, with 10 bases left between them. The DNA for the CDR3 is TGTGCCAGCAGTCCACGGGGGGACACTGAAGCTTTCTTT. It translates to CASSPRGDTEAFF.

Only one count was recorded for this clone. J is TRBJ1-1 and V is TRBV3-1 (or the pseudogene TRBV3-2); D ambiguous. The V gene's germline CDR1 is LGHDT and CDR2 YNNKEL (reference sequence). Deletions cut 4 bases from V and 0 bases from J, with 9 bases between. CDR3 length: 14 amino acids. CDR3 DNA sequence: TGTGCCAGCAGCCGCTTACAAGTGAACACTGAAGCTTTCTTT. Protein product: CASSRLQVNTEAFF.

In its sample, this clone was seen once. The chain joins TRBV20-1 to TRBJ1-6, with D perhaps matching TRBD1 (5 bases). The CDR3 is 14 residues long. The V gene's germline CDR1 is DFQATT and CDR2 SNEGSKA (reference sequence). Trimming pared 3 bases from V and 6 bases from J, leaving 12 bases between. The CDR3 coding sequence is TGCAGTGCTAGTCCGACAGCGACTAATTCACCCCTCCACTTT. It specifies CSASPTATNSPLHF.

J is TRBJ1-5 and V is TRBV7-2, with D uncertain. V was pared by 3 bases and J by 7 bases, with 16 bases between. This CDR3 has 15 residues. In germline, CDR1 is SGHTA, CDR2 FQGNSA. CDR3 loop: CASSFGAVGGQPQHF. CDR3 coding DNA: TGTGCCAGCAGCTTCGGAGCGGTAGGTGGCCAGCCCCAGCATTTT.

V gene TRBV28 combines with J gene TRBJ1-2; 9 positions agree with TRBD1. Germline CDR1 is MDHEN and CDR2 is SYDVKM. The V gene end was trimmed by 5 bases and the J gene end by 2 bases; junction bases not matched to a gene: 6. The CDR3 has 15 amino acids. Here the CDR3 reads CASSKGTGRNYGYTF. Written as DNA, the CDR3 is TGTGCCAGCAGTAAAGGGACAGGGCGGAACTATGGCTACACCTTC.

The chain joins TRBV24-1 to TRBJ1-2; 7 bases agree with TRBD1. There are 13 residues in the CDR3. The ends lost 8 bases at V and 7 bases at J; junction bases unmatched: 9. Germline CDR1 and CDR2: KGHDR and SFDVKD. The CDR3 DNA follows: TGTGCCACCAACTCCCCAGGGGGGTCTGGCTACACCTTC. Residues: CATNSPGGSGYTF.

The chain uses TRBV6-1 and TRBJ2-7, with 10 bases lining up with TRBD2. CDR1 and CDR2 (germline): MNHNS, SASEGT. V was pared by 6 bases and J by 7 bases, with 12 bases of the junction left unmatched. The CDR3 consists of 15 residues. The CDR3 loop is CASRRSGRATREQYF. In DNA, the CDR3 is TGTGCCAGCAGGAGGAGCGGGAGGGCCACTCGGGAGCAGTACTTC.

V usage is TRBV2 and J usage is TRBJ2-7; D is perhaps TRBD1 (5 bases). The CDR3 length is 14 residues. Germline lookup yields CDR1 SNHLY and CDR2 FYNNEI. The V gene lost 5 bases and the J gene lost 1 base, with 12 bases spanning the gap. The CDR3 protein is CASSRSGLSYEQYF. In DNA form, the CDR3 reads TGTGCCAGCAGTCGTTCAGGGTTATCCTACGAGCAGTACTTC.

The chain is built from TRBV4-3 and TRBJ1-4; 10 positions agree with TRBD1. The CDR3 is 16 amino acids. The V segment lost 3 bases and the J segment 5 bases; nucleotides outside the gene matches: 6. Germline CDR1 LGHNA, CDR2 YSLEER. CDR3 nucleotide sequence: TGCGCCAGCAGCCATCAGGGACAGGGGCTAAATGAAAAACTGTTTTTT. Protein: CASSHQGQGLNEKLFF.

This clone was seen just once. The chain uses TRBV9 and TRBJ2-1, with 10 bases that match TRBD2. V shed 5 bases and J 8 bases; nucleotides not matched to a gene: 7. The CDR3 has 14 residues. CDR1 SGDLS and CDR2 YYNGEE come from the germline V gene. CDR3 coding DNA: TGTGCCAGCAGTTCTCTAGCGGGAGATTATGAGCAGTTCTTC. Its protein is CASSSLAGDYEQFF. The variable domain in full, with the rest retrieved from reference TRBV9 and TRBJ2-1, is DSGVTQTPKHLITATGQRVTLRCSPRSGDLSVYWYQQSLDQGLQFLIQYYNGEERAKGNILERFSAQQFPDLHSELNLSSLELGDSALYFCASSSLAGDYEQFFGPGTRLTVL.

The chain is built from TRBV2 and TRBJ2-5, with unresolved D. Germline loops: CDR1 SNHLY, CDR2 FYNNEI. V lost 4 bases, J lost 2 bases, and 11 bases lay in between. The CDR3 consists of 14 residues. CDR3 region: CASSASLPQETQYF. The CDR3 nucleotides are TGTGCCAGCAGTGCTTCACTGCCACAAGAGACCCAGTACTTC. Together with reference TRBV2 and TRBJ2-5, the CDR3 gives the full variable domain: EPEVTQTPSHQVTQMGQEVILRCVPISNHLYFYWYRQILGQKVEFLVSFYNNEISEKSEIFDDQFSVERPDGSNFTLKIRSTKLEDSAMYFCASSASLPQETQYFGPGTRLLVL.

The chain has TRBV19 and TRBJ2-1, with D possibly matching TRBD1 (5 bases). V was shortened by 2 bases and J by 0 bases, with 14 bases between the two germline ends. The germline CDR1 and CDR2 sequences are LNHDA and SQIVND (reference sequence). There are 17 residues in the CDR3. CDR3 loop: CASSIPPQVGSYNEQFF. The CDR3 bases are TGTGCCAGTAGTATACCCCCACAGGTCGGCTCCTACAATGAGCAGTTCTTC. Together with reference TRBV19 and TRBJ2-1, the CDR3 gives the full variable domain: DGGITQSPKYLFRKEGQNVTLSCEQNLNHDAMYWYRQDPGQGLRLIYYSQIVNDFQKGDIAEGYSVSREKKESFPLTVTSAQKNPTAFYLCASSIPPQVGSYNEQFFGPGTRLTVL.

CDR3 residues: CASSQRGWGYGANVLTF. As DNA, the CDR3 is TGCGCCAGCAGTCAACGGGGGTGGGGTTACGGGGCCAACGTCCTGACTTTC. The J gene is TRBJ2-6, the V gene TRBV23-1; possible D gene TRBD2, 6 bases. TRBV23-1 is marked as an open reading frame, function uncertain. Trimming took off 2 bases at V and 4 bases at J, with 15 bases between the two ends. The CDR3 covers 17 residues.

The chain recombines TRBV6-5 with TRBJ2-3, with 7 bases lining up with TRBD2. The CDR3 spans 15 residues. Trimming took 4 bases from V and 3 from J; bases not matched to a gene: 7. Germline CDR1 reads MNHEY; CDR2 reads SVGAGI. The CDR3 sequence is CASSLGGPPTDTQYF. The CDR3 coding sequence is TGTGCCAGCAGTTTGGGAGGGCCTCCAACAGATACGCAGTATTTT.

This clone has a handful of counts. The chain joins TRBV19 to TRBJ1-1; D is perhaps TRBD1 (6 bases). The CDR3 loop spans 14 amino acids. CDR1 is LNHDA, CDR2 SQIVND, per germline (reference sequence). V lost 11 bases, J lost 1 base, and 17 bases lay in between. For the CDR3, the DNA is TGTGCCGCCTCCAGCGGGACACGGAACACTGAAGCTTTCTTT. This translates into CAASSGTRNTEAFF.

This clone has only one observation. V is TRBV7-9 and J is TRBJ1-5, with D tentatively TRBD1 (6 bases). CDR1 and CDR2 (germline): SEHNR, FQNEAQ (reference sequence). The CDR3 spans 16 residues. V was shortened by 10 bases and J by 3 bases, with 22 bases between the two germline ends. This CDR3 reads CANRSTGSKDNQPQHF. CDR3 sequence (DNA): TGTGCCAACAGATCAACAGGGTCGAAGGACAATCAGCCCCAGCATTTT.

The CDR3 DNA reads TGTGCCAGCAGCGAGCAGGCCCCCCCCTACGAGCAGTACTTC. As protein: CASSEQAPPYEQYF. The chain combines TRBV6-2 or TRBV6-3 with TRBJ2-7; D is unresolved. Trimming removed 6 bases at V and 2 bases at J, with 14 bases between. The length of the CDR3 is 14 residues. Germline V CDR1 and CDR2: MNHEY, SVGEGT.

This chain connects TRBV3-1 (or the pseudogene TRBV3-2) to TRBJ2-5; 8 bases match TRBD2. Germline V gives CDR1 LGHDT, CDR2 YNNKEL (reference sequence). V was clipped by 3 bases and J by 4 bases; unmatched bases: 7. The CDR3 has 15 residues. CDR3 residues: CASSQTAAGGETQYF. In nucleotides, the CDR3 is TGTGCCAGCAGCCAGACTGCCGCGGGAGGAGAGACCCAGTACTTC.

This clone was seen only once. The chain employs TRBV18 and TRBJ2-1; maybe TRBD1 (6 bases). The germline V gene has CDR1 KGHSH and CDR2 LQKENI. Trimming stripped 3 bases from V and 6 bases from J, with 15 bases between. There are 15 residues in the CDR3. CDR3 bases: TGTGCCAGCTCACCCTCCGAGGGGGAGTTCAATGAGCAGTTCTTC. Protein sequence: CASSPSEGEFNEQFF.

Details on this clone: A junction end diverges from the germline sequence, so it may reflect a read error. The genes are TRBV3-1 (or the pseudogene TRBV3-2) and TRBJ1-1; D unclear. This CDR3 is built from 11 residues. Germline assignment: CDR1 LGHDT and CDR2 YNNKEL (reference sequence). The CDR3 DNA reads TGTGCCAGCAGCCAAGCGCATCGGACTCTCTTT. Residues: CASSQAHRTLF.

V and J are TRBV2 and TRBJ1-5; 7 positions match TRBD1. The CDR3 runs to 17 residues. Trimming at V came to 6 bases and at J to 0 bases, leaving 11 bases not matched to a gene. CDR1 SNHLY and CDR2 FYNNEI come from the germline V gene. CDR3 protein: CASSGPGTEYSNQPQHF. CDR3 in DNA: TGTGCCAGCAGCGGGCCCGGGACAGAGTATAGCAATCAGCCCCAGCATTTT.

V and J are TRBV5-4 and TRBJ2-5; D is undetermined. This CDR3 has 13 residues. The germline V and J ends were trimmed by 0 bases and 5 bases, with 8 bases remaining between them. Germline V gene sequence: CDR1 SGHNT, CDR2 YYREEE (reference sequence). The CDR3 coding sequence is TGTGCCAGCAGCTTGGACATGATGGAGACCCAGTACTTC. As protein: CASSLDMMETQYF.

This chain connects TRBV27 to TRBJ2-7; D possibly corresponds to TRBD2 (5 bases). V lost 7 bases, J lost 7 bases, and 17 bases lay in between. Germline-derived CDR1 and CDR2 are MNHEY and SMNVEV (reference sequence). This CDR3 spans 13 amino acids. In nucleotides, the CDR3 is TGTGCCAGCACCCCATCACCCGGGGAGGAGCAGTACTTC. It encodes CASTPSPGEEQYF.

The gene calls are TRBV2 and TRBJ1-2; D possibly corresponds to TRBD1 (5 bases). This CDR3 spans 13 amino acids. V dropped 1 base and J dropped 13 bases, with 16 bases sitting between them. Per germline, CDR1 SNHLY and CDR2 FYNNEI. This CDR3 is CASSEDRIGTLTF. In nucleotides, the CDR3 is TGTGCCAGCAGTGAAGATCGGATTGGGACTCTCACCTTC.

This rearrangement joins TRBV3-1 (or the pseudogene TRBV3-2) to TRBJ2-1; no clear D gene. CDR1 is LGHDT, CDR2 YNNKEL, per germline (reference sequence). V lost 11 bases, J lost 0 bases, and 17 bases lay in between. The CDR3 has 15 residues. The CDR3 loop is CALNELLYSYNEQFF. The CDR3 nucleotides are TGTGCCCTTAACGAGCTACTCTACTCCTACAATGAGCAGTTCTTC.

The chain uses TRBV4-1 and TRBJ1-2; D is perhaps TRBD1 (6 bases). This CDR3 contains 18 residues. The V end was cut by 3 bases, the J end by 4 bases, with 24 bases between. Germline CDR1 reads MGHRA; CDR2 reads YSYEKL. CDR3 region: CASSHPTGRTTSSYGYTF. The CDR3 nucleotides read TGCGCCAGCAGCCACCCTACAGGGCGAACTACGTCTAGCTATGGCTACACCTTC.

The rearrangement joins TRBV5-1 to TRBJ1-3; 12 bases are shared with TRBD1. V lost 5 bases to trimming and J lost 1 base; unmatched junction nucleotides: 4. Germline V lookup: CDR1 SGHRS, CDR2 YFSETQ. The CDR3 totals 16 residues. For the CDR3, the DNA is TGCGCCAGCAGAGGGACAGGGGGCTCGTCTGGAAACACCATATATTTT. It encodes CASRGTGGSSGNTIYF.